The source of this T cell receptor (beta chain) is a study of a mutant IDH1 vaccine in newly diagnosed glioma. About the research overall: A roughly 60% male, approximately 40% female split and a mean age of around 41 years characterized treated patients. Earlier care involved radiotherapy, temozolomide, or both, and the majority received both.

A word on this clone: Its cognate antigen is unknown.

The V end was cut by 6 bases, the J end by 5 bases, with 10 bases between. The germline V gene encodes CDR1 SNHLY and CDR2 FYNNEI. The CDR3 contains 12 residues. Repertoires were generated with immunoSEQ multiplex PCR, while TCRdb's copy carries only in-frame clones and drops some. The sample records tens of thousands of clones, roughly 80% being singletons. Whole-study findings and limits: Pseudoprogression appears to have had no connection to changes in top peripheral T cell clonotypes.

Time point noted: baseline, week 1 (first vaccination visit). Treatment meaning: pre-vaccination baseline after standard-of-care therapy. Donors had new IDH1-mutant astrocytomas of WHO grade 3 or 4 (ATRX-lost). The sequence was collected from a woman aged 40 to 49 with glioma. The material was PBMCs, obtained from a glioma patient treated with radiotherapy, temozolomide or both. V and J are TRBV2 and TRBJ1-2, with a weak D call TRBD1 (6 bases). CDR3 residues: CASRQGFYGYTF. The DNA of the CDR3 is TGTGCCAGCAGGCAGGGGTTTTATGGCTACACCTTC.